This is a list of T cell receptor beta chains from one sample in a study of blood T cell repertoires in COVID-19. The protocol was immunoSEQ multiplex PCR, while the TCRdb copy is restricted to in-frame clones and leaves out a portion. The data show around 100,000 clones, with just over 90% seen just once and roughly 5% held by the top ten. The specimen was peripheral blood. The receptors derive from a man aged 50 to 59 with acute or convalescent COVID-19. The CDR3 runs from the conserved cysteine through the conserved F or W. Each record gives: D gene, J gene, V gene, clone size, CDR3 protein, CDR3 DNA. A D gene is named only where the DNA matches it firmly. Clone size is given for some rows only: seen once, a few or many times, or a class if the clone is expanded.

TRBD1,TRBJ1-3,TRBV28,-,CASLRSDRVSGNTIYF,TGTGCCAGCCTGAGAAGTGACAGGGTCTCTGGAAACACCATATATTTT
-,TRBJ1-2,TRBV5-1,-,CASSEDFSGYTF,TGCGCCAGCAGCGAGGACTTCTCAGGCTACACCTTC
TRBD1,TRBJ1-1,TRBV24-1,-,CATSETGAEAFF,TGTGCCACCAGTGAAACAGGGGCTGAAGCTTTCTTT
TRBD2,TRBJ2-7,TRBV27,-,CASSFSAGGLYEQYF,TGTGCCAGCAGTTTTTCGGCGGGAGGGCTATACGAGCAGTACTTC
-,TRBJ2-7,TRBV29-1,-,CSVEDRNRSYEQYF,TGCAGCGTTGAAGATCGGAACAGAAGCTACGAGCAGTACTTC
-,TRBJ2-5,TRBV15,-,CATSRDPRAETQYF,TGTGCCACCAGCAGAGATCCCAGGGCTGAGACCCAGTACTTC
TRBD1,TRBJ1-1,TRBV6-5,-,CASSYLGQGWGIEAFF,TGTGCCAGCAGTTACCTTGGACAGGGCTGGGGAATTGAAGCTTTCTTT
-,TRBJ1-1,TRBV5-1,-,CASSLDTNTEAFF,TGCGCCAGCAGCTTGGACACGAACACTGAAGCTTTCTTT
-,TRBJ2-7,TRBV7-6,few,CASSGRLSYEQYF,TGTGCCAGCAGCGGCAGACTGTCCTACGAGCAGTACTTC
TRBD1,TRBJ1-4,TRBV7-9,-,CASSDRGLSEKLFF,TGTGCCAGCAGCGACAGGGGGTTAAGTGAAAAACTGTTTTTT
-,TRBJ1-4,TRBV5-1,-,CASSLSPTDNEKLFF,TGCGCCAGCAGCCTAAGCCCGACAGATAATGAAAAACTGTTTTTT
TRBD2,TRBJ2-7,TRBV6-6,-,CASSPRTNPGLVSGEQYF,TGTGCCAGCAGTCCCCGAACTAACCCGGGACTAGTGTCTGGCGAGCAGTACTTC
TRBD2,TRBJ2-1,TRBV7-2,-,CASSWGLGVTYNEQFF,TGTGCCAGCAGCTGGGGACTAGGGGTAACCTACAATGAGCAGTTCTTC
TRBD2,TRBJ2-3,TRBV19,-,CASTPTSGSTDTQYF,TGTGCCAGTACTCCGACTAGCGGGAGCACAGATACGCAGTATTTT